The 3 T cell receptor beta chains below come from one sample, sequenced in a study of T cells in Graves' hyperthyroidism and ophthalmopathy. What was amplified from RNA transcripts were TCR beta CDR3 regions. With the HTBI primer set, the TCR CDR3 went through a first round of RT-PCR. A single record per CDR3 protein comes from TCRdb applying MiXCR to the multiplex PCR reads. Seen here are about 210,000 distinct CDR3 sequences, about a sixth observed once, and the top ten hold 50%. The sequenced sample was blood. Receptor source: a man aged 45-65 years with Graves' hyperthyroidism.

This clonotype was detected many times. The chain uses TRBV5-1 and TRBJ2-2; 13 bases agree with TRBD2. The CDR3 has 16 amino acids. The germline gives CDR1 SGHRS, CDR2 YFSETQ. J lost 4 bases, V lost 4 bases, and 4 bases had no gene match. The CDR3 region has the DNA TGCGCCAGCAGCCGCGGACTAGCGGGAGTCACCGGGGAGCTGTTTTTT. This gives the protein CASSRGLAGVTGELFF.

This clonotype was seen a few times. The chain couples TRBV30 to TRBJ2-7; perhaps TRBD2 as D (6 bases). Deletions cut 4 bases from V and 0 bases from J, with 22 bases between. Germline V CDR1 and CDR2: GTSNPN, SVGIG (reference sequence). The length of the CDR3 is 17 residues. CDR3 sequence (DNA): TGTGCCTGGAATCGTGGCGGGATGGGGATGTTCTCCTACGAGCAGTACTTC. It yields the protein CAWNRGGMGMFSYEQYF.

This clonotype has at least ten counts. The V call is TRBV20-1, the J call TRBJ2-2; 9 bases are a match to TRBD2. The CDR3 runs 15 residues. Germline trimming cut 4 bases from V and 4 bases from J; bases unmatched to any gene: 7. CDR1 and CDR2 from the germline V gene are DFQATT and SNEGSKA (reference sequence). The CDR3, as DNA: TGCAGTGCTACACGTAGCGGGAGTCCCACCGGGGAGCTGTTTTTT. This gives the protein CSATRSGSPTGELFF.